This T cell receptor (beta chain) appears in the sequencing data of a study of T cell responses to AZD1222 COVID-19 vaccine. General observations from the study: White British ancestry dominated among donors, who included more females, and clonal diversity was possibly underestimated.

The germline V and J ends were trimmed by 7 bases and 7 bases, with 11 bases remaining between them. This CDR3 comprises 12 residues. The data were produced by immunoSEQ multiplex PCR, yet TCRdb's version contains in-frame clones alone and is incomplete. The sample lists roughly 150,000 clones; approximately 91% were seen once. Notes on this clone: What it binds is unknown.

Whether given at about 4 or about 12 weeks, second doses were pooled. The rearrangement links TRBV12-3 or TRBV12-4 to TRBJ1-5; D remains unclear. Sequencing was performed on peripheral blood, taken 28 days after the second AZD1222 dose. The TCR was taken from an adult who received the AZD1222 COVID-19 vaccine. The CDR3 is CASTRWEQPQHF. CDR3 coding DNA: TGTGCCAGCACCCGGTGGGAGCAGCCCCAGCATTTT.